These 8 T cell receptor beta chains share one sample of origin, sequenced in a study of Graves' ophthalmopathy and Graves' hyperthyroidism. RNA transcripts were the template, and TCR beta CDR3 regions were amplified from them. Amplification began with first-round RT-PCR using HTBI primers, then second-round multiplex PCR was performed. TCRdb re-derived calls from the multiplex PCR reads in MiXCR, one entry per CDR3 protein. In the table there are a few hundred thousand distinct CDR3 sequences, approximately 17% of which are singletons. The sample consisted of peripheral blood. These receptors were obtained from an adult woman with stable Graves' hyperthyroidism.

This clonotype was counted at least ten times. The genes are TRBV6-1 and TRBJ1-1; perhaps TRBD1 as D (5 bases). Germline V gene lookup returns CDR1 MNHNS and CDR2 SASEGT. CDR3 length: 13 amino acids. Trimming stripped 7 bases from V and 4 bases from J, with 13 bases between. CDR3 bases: TGTGCCAGCACCGCACGGAGGGGCACTGAAGCTTTCTTT. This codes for CASTARRGTEAFF.

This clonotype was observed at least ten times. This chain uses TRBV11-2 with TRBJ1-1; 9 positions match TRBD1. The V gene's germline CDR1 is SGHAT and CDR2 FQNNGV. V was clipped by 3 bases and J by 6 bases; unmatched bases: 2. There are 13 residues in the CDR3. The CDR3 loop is CASSFTGGSEAFF. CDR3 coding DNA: TGTGCCAGCAGCTTTACAGGGGGCTCTGAAGCTTTCTTT.

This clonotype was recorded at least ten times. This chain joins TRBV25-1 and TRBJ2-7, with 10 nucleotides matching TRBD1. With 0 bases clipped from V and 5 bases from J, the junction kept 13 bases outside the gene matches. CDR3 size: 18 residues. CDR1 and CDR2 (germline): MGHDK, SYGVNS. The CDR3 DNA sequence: TGTGCCAGCAGTGAATATCCCGTTGACAGGGGGCGCAAGGACGAGCAGTACTTC. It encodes CASSEYPVDRGRKDEQYF.

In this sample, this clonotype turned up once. The CDR3 coding sequence is TGTGCCAGCAGTTTAGAACGATTGATCTATGGCTACACCTTC. Translation gives CASSLERLIYGYTF. This rearrangement joins TRBV12-3 or TRBV12-4 to TRBJ1-2; no definite D call. CDR3 length: 14 residues. The V end lost 1 base, the J end lost 4 bases, and 10 bases lay between the germline ends.

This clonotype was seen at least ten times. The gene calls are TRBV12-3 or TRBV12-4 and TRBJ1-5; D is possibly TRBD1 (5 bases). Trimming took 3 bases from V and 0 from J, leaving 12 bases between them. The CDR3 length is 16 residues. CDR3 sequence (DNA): TGTGCCAGCAGTTTGGGACGGCCCGATAGCAATCAGCCCCAGCATTTT. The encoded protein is CASSLGRPDSNQPQHF.

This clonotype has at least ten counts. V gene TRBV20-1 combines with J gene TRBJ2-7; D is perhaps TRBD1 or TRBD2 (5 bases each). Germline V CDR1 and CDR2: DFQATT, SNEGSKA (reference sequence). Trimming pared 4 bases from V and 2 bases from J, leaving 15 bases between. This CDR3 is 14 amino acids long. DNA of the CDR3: TGCAGTGCTACAGGGACCAGTGGTCCCTACGAGCAGTACTTC. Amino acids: CSATGTSGPYEQYF.

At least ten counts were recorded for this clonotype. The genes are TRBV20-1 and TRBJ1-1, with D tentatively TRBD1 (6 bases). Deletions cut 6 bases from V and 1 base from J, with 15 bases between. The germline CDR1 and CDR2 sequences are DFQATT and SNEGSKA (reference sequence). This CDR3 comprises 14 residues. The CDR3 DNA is TGCAGTGCCTCGGGACACTTTGCGAACACTGAAGCTTTCTTT. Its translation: CSASGHFANTEAFF.

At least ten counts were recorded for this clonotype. In nucleotides, the CDR3 is TGTGCCAGCAGACACACGACTAGCGGGAAGCACGAGACCCAGTACTTC. This gives the protein CASRHTTSGKHETQYF. The chain has TRBV12-3 or TRBV12-4 and TRBJ2-5; 11 bases are a match to TRBD2. V shed 6 bases, J shed 5 bases, and the junction held 11 bases outside the gene matches. This CDR3 spans 16 amino acids.